This is a list of T cell receptor beta chains from one sample in a study of identical twins. From the 5' RACE reads, TCRdb called clonotypes with MiXCR, one entry per CDR3 protein. The top ten clones hold 2.5% to 3.5% of a sample with approximately 600,000 distinct CDR3 sequences, just under 10% of them seen once. These records were also assigned to another study, of yellow fever vaccine responses in identical twins.

The sample consisted of PBMCs. These TCRs come from a woman between 18 and 29 years old in good health. Both conserved end residues are part of each CDR3. Each record gives: J gene, V gene, D gene, CDR3 protein. A D gene is named only where the DNA matches it firmly.

TRBJ2-3 | TRBV7-9 | . | CASSGPIPTPTDTQYF
TRBJ2-2 | TRBV6-2/TRBV6-3 | . | CASSYGTGTNTGELFF
TRBJ2-6 | TRBV2 | TRBD1 | CASRDRVSGANVLTF
TRBJ1-1 | TRBV27 | . | CASRDNTEAFF
TRBJ2-5 | TRBV7-2 | . | CASSLALALGQETQYF
TRBJ2-5 | TRBV12-3/TRBV12-4 | TRBD1 | CASSLRPGQGGETQYF
TRBJ2-1 | TRBV4-2 | TRBD2 | CASSQFLSGGTYNEQFF
TRBJ2-3 | TRBV12-3/TRBV12-4 | . | CASSPRGENTQYF
TRBJ2-7 | TRBV7-2 | TRBD2 | CASSSRLAGRYEQYF
TRBJ2-7 | TRBV7-2 | TRBD2 | CASSLRAGKLAGAEQYF
TRBJ2-7 | TRBV7-9 | . | CASSRNTGRITYEQYF
TRBJ2-1 | TRBV7-2 | TRBD2 | CASSSIGTSGNYNEQFF
TRBJ1-3 | TRBV20-1 | TRBD1 | CSAPGTDGNTIYF
TRBJ2-3 | TRBV7-8 | . | CASSLGTSRTQYF
TRBJ1-4 | TRBV29-1 | . | CSVIQVTPSTNEKLFF
TRBJ1-3 | TRBV28 | . | CASRVPGYSGNTIYF
TRBJ1-4 | TRBV6-6 | . | CASSKTLGEKLFF
TRBJ1-2 | TRBV12-3/TRBV12-4 | TRBD1 | CASRLPGTGGTGYTF
TRBJ2-3 | TRBV2 | . | CASSEVAHHTQYF
TRBJ2-7 | TRBV4-2 | . | CASGTGLASYEQYF
TRBJ2-7 | TRBV4-1 | TRBD2 | CASSQDGGSSGSHEQYF
TRBJ1-2 | TRBV10-3 | . | CAISEDGSYSDYGYTF
TRBJ2-5 | TRBV3-1 | . | CASRPRWTGETQYF
TRBJ2-7 | TRBV12-3/TRBV12-4 | TRBD2 | CASSLAGASYEQYF
TRBJ2-7 | TRBV12-3/TRBV12-4 | TRBD2 | CASSKLAGAAEQYF
TRBJ2-7 | TRBV20-1 | . | CSAIRRALAHEQYF
TRBJ2-2 | TRBV5-1 | . | CASSSHQLATGELFF
TRBJ1-1 | TRBV20-1 | . | CSARGMDKTRLKDTEAFF
TRBJ1-5 | TRBV12-3/TRBV12-4 | TRBD1 | CASSRGQGNQPQHF
TRBJ1-1 | TRBV12-3/TRBV12-4 | . | CASSGPTGYTEAFF
TRBJ2-1 | TRBV29-1 | TRBD2 | CSCFGLAGVRQFF
TRBJ2-1 | TRBV14 | . | CASSQQGSGPEQFF
TRBJ2-1 | TRBV15 | TRBD2 | CATSRDRGLVGNEQFF
TRBJ2-7 | TRBV5-1 | TRBD2 | CASSDGTSSAYEQYF
TRBJ1-4 | TRBV27 | . | CASSFNYLREKLFF
TRBJ2-7 | TRBV18 | . | CASSPGDFTEPYEQYF
TRBJ2-5 | TRBV20-1 | TRBD2 | CSAILAAQETQYF
TRBJ1-1 | TRBV7-2 | TRBD1 | CASSLIGQDTEAFF
TRBJ2-7 | TRBV3-1 | TRBD1 | CASSRTGNYEQYF
TRBJ2-7 | TRBV12-3/TRBV12-4 | TRBD2 | CASSFGAGGLYEQYF
TRBJ2-1 | TRBV19 | TRBD2 | CASTGTSGGAWNEQFF
TRBJ2-1 | TRBV12-3/TRBV12-4 | . | CASSEQASYNEQFF